A single sample is the source of the 5 T cell receptor beta chains below, sequenced in a study of T cell responses to AZD1222 COVID-19 vaccine. The repertoire was sequenced with immunoSEQ multiplex PCR; TCRdb's copy has only in-frame clones and lacks some. The table lists 110,000 or so clones, about 91% of them singletons. The sequenced sample was peripheral blood, obtained 28 days after the second AZD1222 dose. The receptors stem from an adult who received the AZD1222 COVID-19 vaccine.

The chain has TRBV12-3 or TRBV12-4 and TRBJ1-6; D is possibly TRBD1 (5 bases). This CDR3 comprises 13 residues. The V gene lost 7 bases and the J gene lost 10 bases, with 14 bases spanning the gap. The CDR3 reads CASTPSQGSPLHF. Written as DNA, the CDR3 is TGTGCCAGCACCCCATCCCAGGGATCACCCCTCCACTTT.

J is TRBJ2-1 and V is TRBV28; 11 bases map to TRBD2. V dropped 3 bases and J dropped 8; count of bases not matched to a gene: 21. Germline values: CDR1 MDHEN, CDR2 SYDVKM. There are 20 residues in the CDR3. CDR3: CASSFPFGLASGRRFDEQFF. DNA for the CDR3: TGTGCCAGCAGTTTCCCCTTTGGGTTGGCTAGCGGGAGGAGATTCGATGAGCAGTTCTTC.

This rearrangement joins TRBV14 to TRBJ2-5, with TRBD1 matching 9 bases. V trimming: 1 base; J trimming: 5 bases; junction bases outside the gene matches: 5. This CDR3 comprises 15 residues. Germline loops: CDR1 SGHDN, CDR2 FVKESK. The CDR3 DNA is TGTGCCAGCAGCCAAGGGGGGACAGGGAAGGAGACCCAGTACTTC. It is translated as CASSQGGTGKETQYF.

The chain recombines TRBV27 with TRBJ2-5, with 14 bases that match TRBD2. The germline gives CDR1 MNHEY, CDR2 SMNVEV (reference sequence). Unmatched junction bases numbered 11, after V lost 6 bases and J lost 5 bases. This CDR3 has 17 residues. The CDR3 nucleotides are TGTGCCAGCAGCCTATACGAGACTAGCGGGAGGGTGGAGACCCAGTACTTC. Residues: CASSLYETSGRVETQYF.

The V gene is TRBV28, the J gene TRBJ2-2; 8 bases are a match to TRBD1. CDR1 MDHEN and CDR2 SYDVKM come from the germline V gene. V shed 10 bases and J 6 bases; nucleotides not matched to a gene: 16. CDR3 size: 16 residues. Here the CDR3 reads CATLSTRTGRSGELFF. DNA of the CDR3: TGTGCCACCCTCTCTACCAGGACAGGGAGATCCGGGGAGCTGTTTTTT.